This T cell receptor beta chain was found in a study of T cell responses to AZD1222 COVID-19 vaccine. V was trimmed by 6 bases and J by 6 bases, leaving 23 bases between them. Germline assignment: CDR1 LGHDT and CDR2 YNNKEL (reference sequence). The CDR3 is 16 amino acids. Concerning this clone: The antigen remains unidentified.

The study's findings and limits: Spike was spanned by vaccine-associated CD4 TCRs, with dominance at 160-218 and 743-854.

Method: immunoSEQ multiplex PCR; TCRdb's copy keeps in-frame clones and lacks some. The table has around 30,000 clones, about 94% seen once. This sequence joins TRBV3-1 (or the pseudogene TRBV3-2) and TRBJ1-1; D uncertain. The sample here was peripheral blood, taken on day 0 of AZD1222 vaccination. The sequence was collected from an adult in good health. The CDR3 spells CASSPSVTAWRAEAFF. CDR3 in DNA: TGTGCCAGCAGTCCAAGTGTAACAGCCTGGAGGGCTGAAGCTTTCTTT.